Following are 27 T cell receptor beta chains from one sample sequenced in a study of CD8 T cells in Susac syndrome. RNA in amounts of about 0.5 to 1 ug was reverse transcribed with random hexamers. Via MiXCR, TCRdb re-called the immunoSEQ multiplex PCR reads, giving one row per CDR3 protein. Here the sample spans some 200,000 distinct CDR3 sequences, almost 96% being singletons. Sequenced: CD4+ T cells from PBMCs. These receptors originate from a human donor with Susac syndrome.

The J gene is TRBJ1-1, the V gene TRBV20-1; 7 bases map to TRBD1. Germline values: CDR1 DFQATT, CDR2 SNEGSKA (reference sequence). CDR3 length: 15 residues. V was clipped by 4 bases and J by 0 bases; unmatched bases: 8. CDR3 nucleotide sequence: TGCAGTGCTAAGGGACAGCTACTTATGAACACTGAAGCTTTCTTT. As protein: CSAKGQLLMNTEAFF.

The chain carries TRBV23-1 and TRBJ2-7, with D possibly being TRBD1 (6 bases). TRBV23-1 is an open reading frame whose function is uncertain. V was trimmed by 10 bases and J by 3 bases, leaving 16 bases between them. This CDR3 is 13 amino acids long. The CDR3 region has the DNA TGCGCCACCACCAACAGGGCCTACTACGAGCAGTACTTC. It translates to CATTNRAYYEQYF.

The chain carries TRBV20-1 and TRBJ1-1; TRBD1 aligns across 7 bases. V shed 5 bases and J 2 bases; nucleotides not matched to a gene: 8. Germline V gene data show CDR1 as DFQATT and CDR2 as SNEGSKA (reference sequence). The CDR3 has 14 residues. The CDR3 loop is CSASPGQLNTEAFF. The CDR3 DNA reads as TGCAGTGCTTCGCCGGGACAGCTTAACACTGAAGCTTTCTTT.

The chain couples TRBV7-2 to TRBJ2-3; D is unresolved. There are 14 residues in the CDR3. V lost 5 bases and J 7 bases, leaving 16 bases between the germline ends. CDR1 and CDR2 (germline): SGHTA, FQGNSA. The CDR3 protein is CASSGNNLLNTQYF. In DNA, the CDR3 is TGTGCCAGCAGCGGTAACAACTTGTTGAATACGCAGTATTTT.

The rearrangement joins TRBV30 to TRBJ1-2; 9 bases are a match to TRBD1. Germline lookup yields CDR1 GTSNPN and CDR2 SVGIG (reference sequence). The CDR3 is made up of 16 amino acids. After removal of 3 bases from V and 6 bases from J, the junction contained 14 bases not matched to a gene. The CDR3 DNA follows: TGTGCCTGGAGACCCGGGTGGTACAGGGGGCATAATGGCTACACCTTC. It codes for CAWRPGWYRGHNGYTF.

For this clonotype: The junction does not match germline at one end; this may be a read error. The rearrangement uses TRBV7-8 and TRBJ2-1, with 9 bases lining up with TRBD2. The germline V gene encodes CDR1 SGHVS and CDR2 FQNEAQ. The CDR3 extends over 16 amino acids. DNA of the CDR3: TGTGCCAGCAGCCTAGCGGGGACTCTTTCCTACAATGAGCAGTTCTTC. Encoded protein: CASSLAGTLSYNEQFF.

This clonotype was found once. The rearrangement links TRBV4-1 to TRBJ2-3; perhaps TRBD1 as D (5 bases). Trimming removed 5 bases from V and 1 base from J, with 13 bases in between. The length of the CDR3 is 15 residues. CDR1 is MGHRA and CDR2 is YSYEKL in the germline V gene. CDR3: CASSYDSARTDTQYF. The CDR3 DNA reads as TGCGCCAGCAGCTACGACAGCGCTCGCACAGATACGCAGTATTTT.

The J gene is TRBJ1-1, the V gene TRBV20-1; D may be TRBD1 (5 bases). The CDR3 extends over 13 amino acids. Trimming removed 3 bases at V and 5 bases at J, with 13 bases between. Germline assignment: CDR1 DFQATT and CDR2 SNEGSKA (reference sequence). The CDR3 DNA reads as TGCAGTGCTAGTCGGCAGGGTTGGACTGAAGCTTTCTTT. Its protein product is CSASRQGWTEAFF.

This clonotype showed up just once. For the CDR3, the DNA is TGTGCCAGCACTCGCGGGGACCAAGAGACCCAGTACTTC. It encodes CASTRGDQETQYF. J is TRBJ2-5 and V is TRBV25-1; a possible D gene is TRBD2 (6 bases). Germline V gene sequence: CDR1 MGHDK, CDR2 SYGVNS. V was pared by 7 bases and J by 0 bases, with 9 bases between. The CDR3 extends over 13 amino acids.

The rearrangement joins TRBV7-8 to TRBJ1-5; D gene uncertain. Between the trimmed V and J ends, which lost 4 bases and 0 bases, there was a span of 10 bases. The CDR3 is made up of 15 amino acids. CDR1 is SGHVS, CDR2 FQNEAQ, per germline. The chain's CDR3 is CASSSDGISNQPQHF. The CDR3 region has the DNA TGTGCCAGCAGCTCCGACGGAATTAGCAATCAGCCCCAGCATTTT.

The rearrangement uses TRBV12-3 or TRBV12-4 and TRBJ2-1; D ambiguous. V dropped 5 bases and J dropped 5 bases, with 4 bases sitting between them. CDR3 size: 11 residues. CDR3 in amino acids: CASSPDNEQFF. The CDR3 coding sequence is TGTGCCAGCAGTCCCGACAATGAGCAGTTCTTC.

The chain is built from TRBV15 and TRBJ2-7, with 9 positions matching TRBD1. This CDR3 comprises 15 residues. With 4 bases clipped from V and 3 bases from J, the junction kept 7 bases outside the gene matches. Germline V CDR1 and CDR2: LNHNV, YYDKDF (reference sequence). CDR3 in DNA: TGTGCCACCAGCATTGGAGCGGGACAGGGCTACGAGCAGTACTTC. Amino acid sequence: CATSIGAGQGYEQYF.

The V gene is TRBV7-2, the J gene TRBJ2-7; weak D call: TRBD2 (5 bases). The CDR3 is made up of 14 amino acids. Germline assignment: CDR1 SGHTA and CDR2 FQGNSA. The germline V and J ends were trimmed by 3 bases and 4 bases, with 13 bases remaining between them. The CDR3: CASSFGEENYEQYF. DNA for the CDR3: TGTGCCAGCAGCTTCGGGGAAGAGAATTACGAGCAGTACTTC.

This chain joins TRBV11-1 and TRBJ2-1; TRBD1 might be the D (5 bases). Trimming took off 7 bases at V and 0 bases at J, with 13 bases between the two ends. The CDR3 is 15 residues long. Germline-derived CDR1 and CDR2 are SGHAT and FQDESV (reference sequence). CDR3 bases: TGTGCCAGCATCCCGACTGACAGCTCCTACAATGAGCAGTTCTTC. It translates to CASIPTDSSYNEQFF. The full variable domain, in which reference TRBV11-1 and TRBJ2-1 provide the parts outside the CDR3, is EAEVAQSPRYKITEKSQAVAFWCDPISGHATLYWYRQILGQGPELLVQFQDESVVDDSQLPKDRFSAERLKGVDSTLKIQPAELGDSAMYLCASIPTDSSYNEQFFGPGTRLTVL.

This chain uses TRBV12-3 or TRBV12-4 with TRBJ1-4, with 9 bases that match TRBD1. This CDR3 is 14 amino acids long. Trimming at V came to 6 bases and at J to 8 bases, leaving 7 bases not matched to a gene. In DNA form, the CDR3 reads TGTGCCAGCAGGGTACAGGGGGCTCGGGAAAAACTGTTTTTT. It is translated as CASRVQGAREKLFF.

The chain employs TRBV6-6 and TRBJ2-7; D not certain. V lost 2 bases, J lost 2 bases, and 10 bases lay in between. Germline-derived CDR1 and CDR2 are MNHNY and SVGAGI (reference sequence). This CDR3 is 14 amino acids long. CDR3 sequence (DNA): TGTGCCAGCAGTTACGTGGCAGACCCCTACGAGCAGTACTTC. This encodes CASSYVADPYEQYF.

The chain couples TRBV20-1 to TRBJ1-5; 11 bases are a match to TRBD1. This CDR3 has 15 residues. Germline CDR1 DFQATT, CDR2 SNEGSKA (reference sequence). J gave up 7 bases and V 1 base, and 6 bases lay outside the gene matches. DNA for the CDR3: TGCAGTGCTAGAGGGACAGGGGGCTTACGACAGCCCCAGCATTTT. Translation: CSARGTGGLRQPQHF.

This clonotype was seen only once. The chain has TRBV7-2 and TRBJ1-6, with D unresolved. Per germline, CDR1 SGHTA and CDR2 FQGNSA. The CDR3 runs to 14 residues. V lost 3 bases, J lost 7 bases, and 10 bases lay in between. CDR3 sequence (DNA): TGTGCCAGCAGCTTGGGCCCACTCAATTCACCCCTCCACTTT. The encoded protein is CASSLGPLNSPLHF.

V gene TRBV9 combines with J gene TRBJ2-2; D is unresolved. The ends were cut back, 4 bases at V and 6 bases at J, with 7 bases in the middle. CDR3 length equals 12 residues. Per the germline V gene, CDR1 is SGDLS and CDR2 is YYNGEE. Here the CDR3 DNA reads TGTGCCAGCAGCACCTTGGCCGGGGAGCTGTTTTTT. It is translated as CASSTLAGELFF.

The genes are TRBV4-3 and TRBJ2-1; 12 nucleotides agree with TRBD2. Germline-derived CDR1 and CDR2 are LGHNA and YSLEER. Losses at the gene ends were 4 bases for V and 5 bases for J; bases not matched to a gene: 9. The CDR3 loop spans 17 amino acids. The CDR3 region has the DNA TGCGCCAGCAGCCCATCATCTAGCGGGGGGGCCGACAATGAGCAGTTCTTC. This codes for CASSPSSSGGADNEQFF.

The rearrangement uses TRBV29-1 and TRBJ2-4; D is undetermined. CDR3 length: 13 amino acids. From germline, CDR1 is SQVTM and CDR2 ANQGSEA. The V gene lost 0 bases and the J gene lost 1 base, with 4 bases spanning the gap. The chain's CDR3 is CSVEEGAKNIQYF. The CDR3 bases are TGCAGCGTTGAAGAGGGTGCCAAAAACATTCAGTACTTC.

The chain employs TRBV29-1 and TRBJ2-5; D uncertain. Trimming left V 4 bases short and J 2 bases short, with 11 bases between. The CDR3 length is 13 residues. Germline assignment: CDR1 SQVTM and CDR2 ANQGSEA. The chain's CDR3 is CSVVPLAQETQYF. CDR3 in DNA: TGCAGCGTTGTACCGCTCGCGCAAGAGACCCAGTACTTC.

This chain's CDR3 is CASSRSMSLQETQYF. The CDR3 nucleotides read TGTGCCAGCAGCCGATCAATGTCTCTGCAAGAGACCCAGTACTTC. This sequence joins TRBV14 and TRBJ2-5, with D unresolved. The CDR3 is 15 amino acids. Germline V gives CDR1 SGHDN, CDR2 FVKESK. Deletions cut 4 bases from V and 2 bases from J, with 14 bases between. The whole variable domain, filled in from reference TRBV14 and TRBJ2-5, reads EAGVTQFPSHSVIEKGQTVTLRCDPISGHDNLYWYRRVMGKEIKFLLHFVKESKQDESGMPNNRFLAERTGGTYSTLKVQPAELEDSGVYFCASSRSMSLQETQYFGPGTRLLVL.

The rearrangement joins TRBV3-1 to TRBJ2-1, with D unclear. This CDR3 spans 13 amino acids. V lost 1 base, J lost 9 bases, and 10 bases lay in between. Per germline, CDR1 LGHDT and CDR2 YNNKEL (reference sequence). The CDR3 sequence is CASSQGLPGEQFF. CDR3 bases: TGTGCCAGCAGCCAAGGGCTCCCAGGTGAGCAGTTCTTC.

The chain has TRBV9 and TRBJ2-1; 11 bases line up with TRBD2. Germline V gives CDR1 SGDLS, CDR2 YYNGEE. Unmatched junction bases numbered 6, after V lost 0 bases and J lost 10 bases. The CDR3 has 15 residues. The CDR3 sequence is CASSVGLAGGEEQFF. The CDR3 DNA is TGTGCCAGCAGCGTAGGGCTAGCGGGGGGAGAGGAGCAGTTCTTC.

The genes are TRBV6-1 and TRBJ2-7; D is ambiguous. The CDR3 loop spans 10 amino acids. In germline, CDR1 is MNHNS, CDR2 SASEGT. V lost 6 bases to trimming and J lost 6 bases, with 6 bases between them. The CDR3 DNA sequence: TGTGCCAGCAGGGTTGGCGAGCAGTACTTC. Amino acids: CASRVGEQYF.

The gene calls are TRBV19 and TRBJ1-5, with D maybe TRBD1 (5 bases). Germline CDR1 LNHDA, CDR2 SQIVND (reference sequence). The CDR3 consists of 12 residues. V gave up 7 bases and J gave up 6 bases, with 10 bases separating them. The DNA of the CDR3 is TGTGCCAGTACAGGGATCGGTCAGCCCCAGCATTTT. Encoded protein: CASTGIGQPQHF.